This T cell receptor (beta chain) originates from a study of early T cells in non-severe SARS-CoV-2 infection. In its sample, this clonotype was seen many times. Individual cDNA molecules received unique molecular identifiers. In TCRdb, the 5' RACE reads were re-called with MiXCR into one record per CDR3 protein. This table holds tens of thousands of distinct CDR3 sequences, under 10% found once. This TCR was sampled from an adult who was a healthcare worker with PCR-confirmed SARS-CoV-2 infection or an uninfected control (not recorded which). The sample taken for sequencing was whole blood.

As DNA, the CDR3 is TGTGCCCTGGAAACAGGAAAACGGACCGGGGAGCTGTTTTTT. As protein: CALETGKRTGELFF. The chain carries TRBV30 and TRBJ2-2, with D possibly being TRBD1 (5 bases). This CDR3 region has 14 residues. V was cut by 8 bases and J by 5 bases, with 18 bases left in between. The germline gives CDR1 GTSNPN, CDR2 SVGIG (reference sequence).